Listed below are T cell receptor beta chains from one sample, sequenced in a study of early T cells in non-severe SARS-CoV-2 infection. TCRdb reprocessed the 5' RACE reads via MiXCR and lists one record per CDR3 protein. The repertoire holds 100,000 to 150,000 distinct CDR3 sequences, with about 15% as singletons. The specimen was whole blood. These receptors were collected from an adult who was a healthcare worker with PCR-confirmed SARS-CoV-2 infection or an uninfected control (not recorded which). Both conserved end residues are part of each CDR3. A D gene is named only where the DNA matches it firmly. Not every row has a clone size; where given, it reads once, few, many or a size class.

J	V	D	length	size	CDR3	DNA
TRBJ2-1	TRBV20-1	-	13	few	CSAQTGTRLGQFF	TGCAGTGCACAAACCGGGACACGATTAGGACAGTTCTTC
TRBJ2-1	TRBV6-5	TRBD2	15	many	CASSRSGGDRSEQFF	TGTGCCAGCAGCCGCAGCGGGGGGGATCGTAGTGAGCAGTTCTTC
TRBJ2-5	TRBV3-1	-	14	-	CASSQGTGKETQYF	TGTGCCAGCAGCCAAGGTACGGGGAAGGAGACCCAGTACTTC
TRBJ2-1	TRBV20-1	-	10	-	CRNRTLRQFF	TGCAGAAACAGGACGCTCCGGCAGTTCTTC
TRBJ2-3	TRBV3-1	-	13	few	CASSLGTPDTQYF	TGTGCCAGCAGCCTTGGGACCCCAGATACGCAGTATTTT
TRBJ1-4	TRBV20-1	-	15	-	CSAKQGRLPNEKLFF	TGCAGTGCTAAACAGGGAAGATTGCCTAATGAAAAACTGTTTTTT
TRBJ1-2	TRBV4-1	TRBD1	14	few	CASSQGQGEYGYTF	TGCGCCAGCAGCCAAGGACAGGGGGAGTATGGCTACACCTTC
TRBJ2-2	TRBV11-2	TRBD2	18	few	CASSTYLGGGPNTGELFF	TGTGCCAGCAGTACTTATCTTGGCGGGGGGCCGAACACCGGGGAGCTGTTTTTT
TRBJ2-5	TRBV2	-	13	many	CASTSGGSETQYF	TGTGCCAGCACTTCAGGAGGGAGTGAGACCCAGTACTTC
TRBJ1-3	TRBV9	-	14	few	CASSDDRSGNTIYF	TGTGCCAGCAGCGATGACCGTTCGGGAAACACCATATATTTT
TRBJ2-5	TRBV3-1	TRBD2	15	-	CASSQGAGEQETQYF	TGTGCCAGCAGCCAAGGAGCGGGGGAACAAGAGACCCAGTACTTC
TRBJ1-4	TRBV20-1	-	14	few	CSARDPGQSEKLFF	TGCAGTGCTAGAGACCCGGGACAAAGCGAAAAACTGTTTTTT
TRBJ2-1	TRBV3-1	TRBD2	14	-	CASSLSGGGNEQFF	TGTGCCAGCAGCCTTAGCGGGGGTGGCAATGAGCAGTTCTTC
TRBJ1-5	TRBV6-4	TRBD1	14	-	CASSEGQSGQPQHF	TGTGCCAGCAGTGAGGGACAGTCGGGGCAGCCCCAGCATTTT
TRBJ2-3	TRBV6-4	-	9	many	CASSRRSLF	TGTGCCAGCAGCCGCCGATCCCTTTTT
TRBJ2-5	TRBV2	-	13	-	CASSRLSRETQYF	TGTGCCAGCTCAAGGCTATCGAGAGAGACCCAGTACTTC
TRBJ2-2	TRBV4-2	-	17	few	CASSQEEQRTNTGELFF	TGTGCCAGCAGCCAAGAGGAACAGCGCACGAACACCGGGGAGCTGTTTTTT
TRBJ2-5	TRBV29-1	-	14	many	CSVTGSSYQETQYF	TGCAGCGTGACCGGATCGAGTTACCAAGAGACCCAGTACTTC
TRBJ2-1	TRBV12-3/TRBV12-4	-	12	few	CASSFRENEQFF	TGTGCCAGCAGTTTCCGGGAGAATGAGCAGTTCTTC
TRBJ1-4	TRBV12-3/TRBV12-4	-	15	few	CASSWGSRVREKLFF	TGTGCCAGCAGTTGGGGTAGCAGGGTCCGCGAAAAACTGTTTTTT
TRBJ1-5	TRBV9	TRBD1	14	many	CASSEGTENQPQHF	TGTGCCAGCAGCGAGGGGACAGAAAATCAGCCCCAGCATTTT
TRBJ1-2	TRBV6-2/TRBV6-3	-	13	-	CASSFPANYGYTF	TGTGCCAGCAGCTTCCCAGCTAACTATGGCTACACCTTC
TRBJ1-5	TRBV3-1	-	13	many	CASSQSLDQPQHF	TGTGCCAGCAGCCAATCGCTAGATCAGCCCCAGCATTTT
TRBJ2-5	TRBV12-3/TRBV12-4	TRBD1	14	-	CASSSWTGQETQYF	TGTGCCAGCAGTTCCTGGACAGGGCAAGAGACCCAGTACTTC
TRBJ2-7	TRBV9	-	13	-	CASSVSPEREQYF	TGTGCCAGCAGCGTTTCCCCGGAGAGGGAGCAGTACTTC
TRBJ2-6	TRBV13	-	17	-	CASSSDSASGGANVLTF	TGTGCCAGCAGCTCCGACAGCGCTTCGGGTGGGGCCAACGTCCTGACTTTC
TRBJ1-5	TRBV28	TRBD1	12	few	CAIQGAAQPQHF	TGTGCCATACAGGGGGCCGCCCAGCCCCAGCATTTT
TRBJ2-3	TRBV20-1	TRBD2	15	-	CSAPSGGANTDTQYF	TGCAGTGCGCCTAGCGGGGGGGCCAACACAGATACGCAGTATTTT
TRBJ2-3	TRBV7-2	-	16	-	CASSLRRGSQADTQYF	TGTGCCAGCAGCCTAAGACGCGGCAGCCAAGCAGATACGCAGTATTTT
TRBJ2-7	TRBV25-1	-	11	few	CASSGPDEQYF	TGTGCCAGCAGTGGCCCAGACGAGCAGTACTTC
TRBJ1-2	TRBV20-1	-	15	few	CSASAPQGGGYGYTF	TGCAGTGCTAGTGCACCACAGGGAGGTGGCTATGGCTACACCTTC
TRBJ2-7	TRBV5-1	-	16	few	CASSLAGARFPYEQYF	TGCGCCAGCAGCTTGGCCGGGGCGCGATTCCCCTACGAGCAGTACTTC
TRBJ1-5	TRBV7-9	-	14	-	CASSPSEVSQPQHF	TGTGCCAGCAGCCCTTCGGAGGTTTCTCAGCCCCAGCATTTT
TRBJ2-7	TRBV12-3/TRBV12-4	-	12	-	CASSLKIYEQYF	TGTGCCAGCAGCCTGAAAATCTACGAGCAGTACTTC
TRBJ1-6	TRBV20-1	-	17	few	CSASQTGSSSYNSPLHF	TGCAGTGCTTCTCAAACAGGGAGCAGCTCCTATAATTCACCCCTCCACTTT
TRBJ1-5	TRBV12-3/TRBV12-4	-	16	few	CASSFSRQGYVLPQHF	TGTGCCAGCAGTTTCTCGCGGCAGGGGTACGTTTTGCCCCAGCATTTT
TRBJ2-1	TRBV6-6	TRBD2	16	-	CASSYRLAGANNEQFF	TGTGCCAGCAGTTACCGACTAGCGGGGGCGAACAATGAGCAGTTCTTC
TRBJ2-2	TRBV5-5	-	15	-	CASSLSHLNTGELFF	TGTGCCAGCAGCTTGTCTCATTTGAACACCGGGGAGCTGTTTTTT
TRBJ1-5	TRBV3-1	TRBD1	16	few	CASSQGDRGIGQPQHF	TGTGCCAGCAGCCAGGGGGACAGGGGGATTGGGCAGCCCCAGCATTTT
TRBJ2-3	TRBV5-1	-	14	few	CASSLGTRSDTQYF	TGCGCCAGCAGCCTGGGGACTCGTTCAGATACGCAGTATTTT
TRBJ1-4	TRBV7-9	TRBD1	15	few	CASSTRQGSNEKLFF	TGTGCCAGCAGCACCCGACAGGGCTCTAATGAAAAACTGTTTTTT
TRBJ2-1	TRBV10-2	TRBD2	15	few	CASSDGGASYNEQFF	TGCGCCAGCAGTGACGGGGGGGCTAGCTACAATGAGCAGTTCTTC
TRBJ2-3	TRBV18	TRBD1	17	few	CASSPSYDRGNTDTQYF	TGTGCCAGCTCACCCTCATACGACAGGGGGAACACAGATACGCAGTATTTT
TRBJ2-2	TRBV3-1	TRBD2	16	-	CASSLQSGAKTGELFF	TGTGCCAGCAGCCTTCAGAGCGGGGCGAAAACCGGGGAGCTGTTTTTT
TRBJ2-3	TRBV10-2	TRBD1	17	many	CASSDLVGQGSADTQYF	TGCGCCAGCAGTGACTTGGTGGGACAGGGGAGCGCAGATACGCAGTATTTT
TRBJ2-3	TRBV3-1	TRBD2	17	-	CASSQGRGGVRTDTQYF	TGTGCCAGCAGCCAAGGTCGCGGGGGGGTTCGCACAGATACGCAGTATTTT